This entry lists 19 T cell receptor beta chains sequenced from one sample in a study of beta chain features in type 1 diabetes. Sequenced material consisted of expressed TCRB transcripts (all of the isolated RNA was reverse transcribed). Sequencing used immunoSEQ multiplex PCR; TCRdb keeps in-frame clones, though not all of them. The sample has under 450,000 clones; over 13% are singletons. The sequencing sample was made of naive CD4+ T cells from blood. The receptor source for this set is a woman younger than 35 in good health.

The V gene is TRBV2, the J gene TRBJ2-3; a possible D gene is TRBD2 (5 bases). The V gene lost 3 bases and the J gene lost 3 bases, with 7 bases spanning the gap. CDR1 is SNHLY, CDR2 FYNNEI, per germline. The CDR3 has 13 amino acids. The CDR3 DNA reads TGTGCCAGCAGTGAGGAGGTAACAGATACGCAGTATTTT. Residues: CASSEEVTDTQYF.

This clone occurred a few times. The CDR3, as DNA: TGCGCCAGCAGTGGACCCGGGACTAGCGGGAGGGATTCCTACAATGAGCAGTTCTTC. Its translation is CASSGPGTSGRDSYNEQFF. The genes are TRBV23-1 and TRBJ2-1, with 16 positions matching TRBD2. TRBV23-1 is an ORF; its function is uncertain. V shed 5 bases, J shed 1 base, and the junction held 8 bases outside the gene matches. The length of the CDR3 is 19 residues.

The rearrangement links TRBV11-2 to TRBJ2-1, with TRBD2 as a possible D gene (5 bases). CDR1 is SGHAT, CDR2 FQNNGV, per germline. Trimming left V 10 bases short and J 6 bases short, with 10 bases between. The CDR3 has 11 amino acids. The CDR3: CATGVGNEQFF. The CDR3 DNA reads TGTGCCACCGGGGTTGGCAATGAGCAGTTCTTC.

As for this clone: The same CDR3 is also encoded by other DNA sequences in this sample. V is TRBV5-1 and J is TRBJ1-2; no clear D gene. Trimming removed 0 bases from V and 6 bases from J, with 6 bases in between. CDR3 size: 12 residues. The germline CDR1 and CDR2 sequences are SGHRS and YFSETQ. The CDR3 sequence: CASSLGGNGYTF. DNA for the CDR3: TGCGCCAGCAGCTTGGGAGGGAATGGCTACACCTTC.

This clone occurred a few times. CDR3 protein: CASSTAGGYTQYF. As DNA, the CDR3 is TGTGCCAGTAGTACCGCGGGCGGTTATACGCAGTATTTT. The gene calls are TRBV19 and TRBJ2-3; TRBD2 might be the D (5 bases). The CDR3 has 13 residues. Germline values: CDR1 LNHDA, CDR2 SQIVND (reference sequence). Trimming took 4 bases from V and 7 from J, leaving 12 bases between them.

This clone was seen a handful of times. The chain is built from TRBV2 and TRBJ1-2, with D possibly being TRBD1 (5 bases). Per germline, CDR1 SNHLY and CDR2 FYNNEI. This CDR3 comprises 12 residues. Trimming stripped 8 bases from V and 8 bases from J, with 15 bases between. The chain's CDR3 is CASDMQGAGYTF. DNA of the CDR3: TGTGCCAGCGATATGCAGGGCGCGGGCTACACCTTC.

The chain is built from TRBV7-2 and TRBJ1-2; D is perhaps TRBD1 (5 bases). The germline V gene encodes CDR1 SGHTA and CDR2 FQGNSA. V lost 5 bases and J lost 0, with 10 bases in between. The CDR3 loop spans 14 amino acids. CDR3 nucleotides: TGTGCCAGCAGCCCGGGACTCTCTAACTATGGCTACACCTTC. This sequence encodes CASSPGLSNYGYTF. The entire variable domain, with the rest obtained from reference TRBV7-2 and TRBJ1-2, is as follows: GAGVSQSPSNKVTEKGKDVELRCDPISGHTALYWYRQSLGQGLEFLIYFQGNSAPDKSGLPSDRFSAERTGGSVSTLTIQRTQQEDSAVYLCASSPGLSNYGYTFGSGTRLTVV.

The genes are TRBV5-1 and TRBJ1-1; TRBD1 is a possible D gene (6 bases). CDR1 and CDR2 (germline): SGHRS, YFSETQ. Trimming stripped 5 bases from V and 3 bases from J, with 14 bases between. The CDR3 is 14 amino acids. The CDR3 spells CASSPTGTDTEAFF. In DNA form, the CDR3 reads TGCGCCAGCAGTCCAACAGGGACGGACACTGAAGCTTTCTTT. Variable domain in full (rest from reference TRBV5-1 and TRBJ1-1): KAGVTQTPRYLIKTRGQQVTLSCSPISGHRSVSWYQQTPGQGLQFLFEYFSETQRNKGNFPGRFSGRQFSNSRSEMNVSTLELGDSALYLCASSPTGTDTEAFFGQGTRLTVV.

V gene TRBV19 combines with J gene TRBJ2-1; D is ambiguous. The V end lost 5 bases, the J end lost 0 bases, and 11 bases lay between the germline ends. CDR1 is LNHDA and CDR2 is SQIVND in the germline V gene (reference sequence). There are 15 residues in the CDR3. The DNA of the CDR3 is TGTGCCAGTAGTCCCCGACGGGTCTCCTACAATGAGCAGTTCTTC. As protein: CASSPRRVSYNEQFF.

This clone was recorded a few times. The chain carries TRBV28 and TRBJ2-6, with D perhaps TRBD1 (5 bases). The CDR3 is 17 residues long. V gave up 5 bases and J gave up 0 bases, with 14 bases separating them. CDR1 and CDR2 (germline): MDHEN, SYDVKM. CDR3 in amino acids: CASSVAGLPSGANVLTF. The DNA for the CDR3 is TGTGCCAGCAGTGTGGCAGGGTTACCCTCTGGGGCCAACGTCCTGACTTTC.

A few counts support this clone. The V and J genes are TRBV7-8 and TRBJ1-5, with D uncertain. The V end lost 5 bases, the J end lost 7 bases, and 12 bases lay between the germline ends. The germline CDR1 and CDR2 sequences are SGHVS and FQNEAQ. The CDR3 has 13 residues. The CDR3 nucleotides read TGTGCCAGCAGCAGATGGGAGCCCCAGCCCCAGCATTTT. Translated: CASSRWEPQPQHF.

This clone was observed a few times. One end of the junction is discordant with germline, which a read error may explain. Here the CDR3 DNA reads TGCAGCGTGACCGGGACTAGCGGGACAAACTTC. This translates into CSVTGTSGTNF. The rearrangement uses TRBV29-1 and TRBJ2-5; 13 bases line up with TRBD2. From germline, CDR1 is SQVTM and CDR2 ANQGSEA. This CDR3 is 11 amino acids long.

The chain links TRBV28 to TRBJ2-7; 7 bases line up with TRBD1. J lost 5 bases, V lost 6 bases, and 13 bases had no gene match. This CDR3 has 15 residues. Germline CDR1 MDHEN, CDR2 SYDVKM. In nucleotides, the CDR3 is TGTGCCAGCAGCCTGAGACAGGGATCCGTACACGAGCAGTACTTC. Its translation is CASSLRQGSVHEQYF.

This clone showed up just a few times. The V gene is TRBV28, the J gene TRBJ1-1; D may be TRBD1 (6 bases). CDR3 length equals 17 residues. With 4 bases removed from V and 1 base from J, the gap between germline ends came to 19 bases. Germline CDR1 MDHEN, CDR2 SYDVKM. CDR3 region: CASSSPSLDSTNTEAFF. DNA for the CDR3: TGTGCCAGCAGTTCCCCTAGCTTGGACAGCACGAACACTGAAGCTTTCTTT.

This clone was detected only a few times. J is TRBJ2-3 and V is TRBV18; D uncertain. V was trimmed by 0 bases and J by 1 base, leaving 5 bases between them. Germline V gene lookup returns CDR1 KGHSH and CDR2 LQKENI. The CDR3 spans 14 residues. The CDR3 nucleotides are TGTGCCAGCTCACCACCGGCAGGCACAGATACGCAGTATTTT. Translating it yields CASSPPAGTDTQYF.

This clone was counted between two and nine times. The chain joins TRBV29-1 to TRBJ2-3; 12 bases agree with TRBD2. The germline gives CDR1 SQVTM, CDR2 ANQGSEA. This CDR3 is 15 amino acids long. Trimming cost V 6 bases and J 6 bases; bases outside gene matches: 10. CDR3 nucleotides: TGCAGCGTGGGGCCCCGGCTAGCGGGAGGGGATACGCAGTATTTT. Its translation: CSVGPRLAGGDTQYF.

The V call is TRBV29-1, the J call TRBJ1-1; a weak D match, TRBD1 (5 bases). The CDR3 runs 13 residues. CDR1 SQVTM and CDR2 ANQGSEA come from the germline V gene. Trimming took off 7 bases at V and 3 bases at J, with 15 bases between the two ends. CDR3 amino acids: CSAARGGDTEAFF. DNA for the CDR3: TGCAGCGCTGCCCGGGGGGGGGACACTGAAGCTTTCTTT.

This clone came up a few times. The V call is TRBV28, the J call TRBJ2-7; D remains unclear. The germline CDR1 and CDR2 sequences are MDHEN and SYDVKM. This CDR3 is built from 12 residues. V dropped 6 bases and J dropped 0 bases, with 6 bases sitting between them. The CDR3 protein is CASRINSYEQYF. As DNA, the CDR3 is TGTGCCAGCAGAATAAACTCCTACGAGCAGTACTTC.

In this sample, this clone turned up a few times. The V and J genes are TRBV30 and TRBJ2-7; D might be TRBD2 (5 bases). The germline V gene encodes CDR1 GTSNPN and CDR2 SVGIG (reference sequence). V was cut by 4 bases and J by 2 bases, with 9 bases left in between. The CDR3 length is 12 residues. The CDR3 coding sequence is TGTGCCTGGATTCGGGGAACCTACGAGCAGTACTTC. This gives the protein CAWIRGTYEQYF.